The 12 T cell receptor beta chains in this list originate from one sample, sequenced in a study of T cell responses to AZD1222 COVID-19 vaccine. Only in-frame clones appear in the TCRdb table, and some are missing; sequencing was by immunoSEQ multiplex PCR. The sample shows nearly 90,000 clones, 80% to 90% of them seen only once. The specimen comprised peripheral blood, sampled on day 0 of MenACWY control vaccination. The receptors derive from an adult in good health.

This clone has only one observation. The chain links TRBV11-2 to TRBJ1-4, with D unclear. V was trimmed by 6 bases and J by 8 bases, leaving 16 bases between them. Germline V gene sequence: CDR1 SGHAT, CDR2 FQNNGV. The CDR3 has 14 amino acids. CDR3 in DNA: TGTGCCAGCAGGCGGAATCTTGGTGGAGAAAAACTGTTTTTT. Residues: CASRRNLGGEKLFF.

The chain uses TRBV3-1 (or the pseudogene TRBV3-2) and TRBJ2-4; either TRBD1 or TRBD2 may fit D (5 bases each). This CDR3 contains 17 residues. V was shortened by 5 bases and J by 3 bases, with 20 bases between the two germline ends. CDR1 is LGHDT and CDR2 is YNNKEL in the germline V gene (reference sequence). The CDR3: CASSKWQGRGDKNIQYF. In DNA, the CDR3 is TGTGCCAGCAGCAAGTGGCAGGGCCGAGGGGACAAAAACATTCAGTACTTC.

This clone was detected a few times. The V call is TRBV12-3 or TRBV12-4, the J call TRBJ2-7; D might be TRBD2 (6 bases). The CDR3 is 13 amino acids. V was cut by 6 bases and J by 0 bases, with 9 bases left in between. In DNA form, the CDR3 reads TGTGCCAGCAGATTGACTAGCTCCTACGAGCAGTACTTC. It specifies CASRLTSSYEQYF.

The V gene is TRBV5-8, the J gene TRBJ1-1; D gene ambiguous. V lost 2 bases, J lost 5 bases, and 4 bases lay in between. CDR1 is SGHTS and CDR2 is YDEGEE in the germline V gene. CDR3 size: 11 residues. The CDR3, as DNA: TGTGCCAGCAGCTTTGTGACTGAAGCTTTCTTT. This encodes CASSFVTEAFF.

In the case of this clone: A read error may produce the germline difference seen at one junction end. CDR3 region: CASSTEDRTNYGYTF. The CDR3 coding sequence is TGTGCCAGCAGTACAGAGGACAGGACTAATTATGGCTACACCTTC. The chain combines TRBV6-6 with TRBJ1-2; 7 bases match TRBD1. Germline V CDR1 and CDR2: MNHNY, SVGAGI (reference sequence). The CDR3 loop spans 15 amino acids.

V gene TRBV13 combines with J gene TRBJ2-1; 8 bases fit TRBD2. Germline assignment: CDR1 PRHDT and CDR2 FYEKMQ (reference sequence). The CDR3 consists of 14 residues. Trimming took 5 bases from V and 5 from J; bases not matched to a gene: 5. This chain's CDR3 is CASSPQAGDNEQFF. The CDR3 DNA reads TGTGCCAGCAGCCCACAAGCGGGGGACAATGAGCAGTTCTTC.

The chain is built from TRBV4-2 and TRBJ1-2; 7 positions agree with TRBD1. The CDR3 length is 15 residues. Germline V lookup: CDR1 LGHNA, CDR2 YNFKEQ. The junction had 11 bases not matched to a gene; V was cut back by 4 bases and J by 6 bases. The CDR3 DNA reads as TGTGCCAGCAGCCCAAGCCTGGGACAGACAAATGGCTACACCTTC. Translated, it gives CASSPSLGQTNGYTF.

The table lists this clone with a count of one. V usage is TRBV5-1 and J usage is TRBJ2-5; 9 positions match TRBD1. The CDR3 is 16 residues long. V gave up 0 bases and J gave up 5 bases; unmatched junction bases: 8. CDR1 is SGHRS and CDR2 is YFSETQ in the germline V gene. CDR3 region: CASSLEGTGLWETQYF. The CDR3 DNA follows: TGCGCCAGCAGCTTGGAGGGGACAGGGCTGTGGGAGACCCAGTACTTC.

V and J are TRBV28 and TRBJ1-1; 9 bases align to TRBD1. Germline V CDR1 and CDR2: MDHEN, SYDVKM. This CDR3 region has 13 residues. V shed 9 bases and J 1 base; nucleotides not matched to a gene: 3. CDR3: CASGTGKNTEAFF. CDR3 DNA: TGTGCCAGTGGGACAGGGAAGAACACTGAAGCTTTCTTT.

The chain couples TRBV28 to TRBJ1-5; tentative D call: TRBD1 (6 bases). CDR1 is MDHEN and CDR2 is SYDVKM in the germline V gene. The CDR3 length is 14 residues. V dropped 5 bases and J dropped 7 bases, with 15 bases sitting between them. CDR3 bases: TGTGCCAGCAGTCCTCCGGGGGGGCGACAGCCCCAGCATTTT. Translation: CASSPPGGRQPQHF. The full variable domain, with the rest looked up from reference TRBV28 and TRBJ1-5, is DVKVTQSSRYLVKRTGEKVFLECVQDMDHENMFWYRQDPGLGLRLIYFSYDVKMKEKGDIPEGYSVSREKKERFSLILESASTNQTSMYLCASSPPGGRQPQHFGDGTRLSIL.

The chain is built from TRBV5-1 and TRBJ1-1; D may be TRBD1 (5 bases). V dropped 0 bases and J dropped 7 bases, with 10 bases sitting between them. Germline CDR1 and CDR2: SGHRS and YFSETQ. The CDR3 has 13 residues. The CDR3 reads CASSLGAGIEAFF. CDR3 sequence (DNA): TGCGCCAGCAGCTTGGGGGCAGGGATTGAAGCTTTCTTT.

V and J are TRBV4-3 and TRBJ1-5; D might be TRBD1 (6 bases). The CDR3 runs to 16 residues. Between the trimmed V and J ends, which lost 0 bases and 6 bases, there was a span of 15 bases. From germline, CDR1 is LGHNA and CDR2 YSLEER. The CDR3 DNA is TGCGCCAGCAGCCAAGATGGGACTATACAGGGTCAGCCCCAGCATTTT. Translating gives CASSQDGTIQGQPQHF.